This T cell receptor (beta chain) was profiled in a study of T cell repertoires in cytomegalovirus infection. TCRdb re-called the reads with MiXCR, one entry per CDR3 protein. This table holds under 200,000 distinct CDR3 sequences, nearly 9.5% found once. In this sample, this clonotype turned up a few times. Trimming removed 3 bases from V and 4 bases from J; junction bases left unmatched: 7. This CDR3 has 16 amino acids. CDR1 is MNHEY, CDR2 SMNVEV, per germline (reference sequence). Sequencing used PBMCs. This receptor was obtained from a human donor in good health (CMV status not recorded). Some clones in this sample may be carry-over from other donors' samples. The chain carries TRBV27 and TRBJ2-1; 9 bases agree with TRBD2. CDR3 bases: TGTGCCAGCAGTTTCCGCGGGGGGGGCAAATACAATGAGCAGTTCTTC. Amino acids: CASSFRGGGKYNEQFF.